This TCR beta chain appears in the sequencing data of a study of Ad26.COV2.S vaccination and SARS-CoV-2 variants. Study information: Each vaccinee took Ad26.COV2.S intramuscularly, once or twice 56 days apart.

Libraries were prepared by immunoSEQ multiplex PCR; TCRdb keeps only in-frame clonotypes and omits some of them. The sample has 360,000 or so clones, about 89% seen once. This clone was detected once. Sample treatment: roughly 18 received Ad26.COV2.S at low or high dose, single or two shots; a few received placebo; per-sample allocation not given. At day 63 after the first vaccine or placebo injection, samples were drawn. The CDR3 has 12 amino acids. Between the trimmed V and J ends, which lost 2 bases and 5 bases, there was a span of 7 bases. The specimen was peripheral blood, collected in a trial of Ad26.COV2.S vaccine versus placebo. The TCR was taken from a person aged 18-65 years who received the Ad26.COV2.S COVID-19 vaccine or a placebo. The rearrangement joins TRBV12-3 or TRBV12-4 to TRBJ2-7; D is tentatively TRBD1 or TRBD2 (5 bases each). In DNA, the CDR3 is TGTGCCAGCAGTTTACTGGGGGACGAGCAGTACTTC. It encodes CASSLLGDEQYF.